This note documents a single T cell receptor (beta chain) sequence. Per the authors' pipeline: Scientists estimated how many nucleated cells there were by amplifying reference gene primers. Sequencing was performed with immunoSEQ multiplex PCR; in TCRdb, only in-frame clones are kept and a portion is missing. The V and J calls and clone size come from that table; D and trimming were worked out from the DNA. The profile covers 75,000 to 95,000 clones, with roughly 91% appearing a single time and approximately 20% taken by the ten largest. The data originate from a study of blood T cell repertoires in COVID-19. Study-level information: Material from acute and convalescent COVID-19 was sourced from the United States, Italy and Spain. Sources were T cells, B-cell-depleted T cells, or PBMCs; the material itself was cDNA or gDNA.

The CDR3 extends over 15 amino acids. CDR1 and CDR2 from the germline V gene are LNHDA and SQIVND (reference sequence). V dropped 6 bases and J dropped 10 bases, with 19 bases sitting between them. This TCR came from a human donor in a cohort sampled during active COVID-19. The chain combines TRBV19 with TRBJ1-6; D is unresolved. The sequencing sample was made of peripheral blood. The CDR3 sequence is CASRPGKKRESPLHF. Written as DNA, the CDR3 is TGTGCCAGTAGACCCGGAAAGAAACGGGAATCACCCCTCCACTTT. Full variable domain (rest looked up from reference TRBV19 and TRBJ1-6): DGGITQSPKYLFRKEGQNVTLSCEQNLNHDAMYWYRQDPGQGLRLIYYSQIVNDFQKGDIAEGYSVSREKKESFPLTVTSAQKNPTAFYLCASRPGKKRESPLHFGNGTRLTVT.